This T cell receptor beta chain was identified in a study of blood T cells in healthy people across ages. The study, taken as a whole, reports: Long-lived donors exceeded aged donors in naive CD4+ cells and diversity.

In this sample, this clonotype turned up a few times. Its antigen is unidentified. The CDR3 has 21 amino acids. With 7 bases clipped from V and 0 bases from J, the junction kept 24 bases outside the gene matches. CDR1 and CDR2 from the germline V gene are MNHNS and SASEGT. Investigators took about 9.4 milliliters of peripheral blood from every donor. Per sample, at least 5 micrograms of total RNA were extracted. The authors ran a second PCR of 7 to 11 cycles using a sample-barcoded 5' primer and a J-beta primer mix. One entry per CDR3 protein results from TCRdb running MiXCR on the 5' RACE reads. The data hold around 850,000 distinct CDR3 sequences, with under 40% observed a single time.

This clonotype was sampled from a man aged 18 to 35 in good health. Sequenced sample: blood. The rearrangement uses TRBV6-1 and TRBJ2-3; TRBD2 aligns across 8 bases. The DNA of the CDR3 is TGTGCCAGCACCATCCGCGGGGGTAGCGGGGCTCCAACGACTAGCACAGATACGCAGTATTTT. It is translated as CASTIRGGSGAPTTSTDTQYF.